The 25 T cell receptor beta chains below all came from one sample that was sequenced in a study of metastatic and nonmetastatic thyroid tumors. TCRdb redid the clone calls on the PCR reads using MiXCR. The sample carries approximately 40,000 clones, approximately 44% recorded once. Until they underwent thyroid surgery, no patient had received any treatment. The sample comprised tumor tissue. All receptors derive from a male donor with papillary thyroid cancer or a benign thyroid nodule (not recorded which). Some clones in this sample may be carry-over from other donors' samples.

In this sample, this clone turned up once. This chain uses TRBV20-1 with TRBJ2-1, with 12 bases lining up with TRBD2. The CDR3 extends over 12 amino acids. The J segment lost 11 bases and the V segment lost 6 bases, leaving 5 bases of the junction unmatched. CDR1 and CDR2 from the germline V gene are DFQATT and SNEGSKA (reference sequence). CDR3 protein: CSAPTSGSQQFF. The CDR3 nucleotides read TGCAGTGCCCCGACTAGCGGGAGCCAGCAGTTCTTC.

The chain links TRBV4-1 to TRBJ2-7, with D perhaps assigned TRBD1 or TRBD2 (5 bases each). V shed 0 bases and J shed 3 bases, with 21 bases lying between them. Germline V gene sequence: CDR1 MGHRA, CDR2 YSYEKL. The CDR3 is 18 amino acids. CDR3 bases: TGCGCCAGCAGCCAAGATCAAGCGTTGGCAGGGAGTCTCTACGAGCAGTACTTC. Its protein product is CASSQDQALAGSLYEQYF.

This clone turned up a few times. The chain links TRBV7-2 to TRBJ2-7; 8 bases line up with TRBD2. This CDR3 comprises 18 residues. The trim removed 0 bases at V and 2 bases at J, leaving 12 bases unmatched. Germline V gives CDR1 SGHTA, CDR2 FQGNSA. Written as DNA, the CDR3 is TGTGCCAGCAGCTTAGCCGCGACTAGCGTCATAGTTCCCTACGAGCAGTACTTC. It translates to CASSLAATSVIVPYEQYF.

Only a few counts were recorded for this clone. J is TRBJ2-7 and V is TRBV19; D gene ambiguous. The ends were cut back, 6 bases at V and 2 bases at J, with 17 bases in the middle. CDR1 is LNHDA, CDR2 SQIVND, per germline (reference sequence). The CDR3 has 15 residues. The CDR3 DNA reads TGTGCCAGTAGCAAAACGGGTCTTCGCCCCTACGAGCAGTACTTC. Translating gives CASSKTGLRPYEQYF. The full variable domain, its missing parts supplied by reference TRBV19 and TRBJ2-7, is DGGITQSPKYLFRKEGQNVTLSCEQNLNHDAMYWYRQDPGQGLRLIYYSQIVNDFQKGDIAEGYSVSREKKESFPLTVTSAQKNPTAFYLCASSKTGLRPYEQYFGPGTRLTVT.

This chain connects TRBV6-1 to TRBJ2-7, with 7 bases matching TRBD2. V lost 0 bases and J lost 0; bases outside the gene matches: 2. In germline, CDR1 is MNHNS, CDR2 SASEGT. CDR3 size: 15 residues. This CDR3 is CASSEAASGSYEQYF. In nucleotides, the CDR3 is TGTGCCAGCAGTGAAGCGGCTAGCGGCTCCTACGAGCAGTACTTC.

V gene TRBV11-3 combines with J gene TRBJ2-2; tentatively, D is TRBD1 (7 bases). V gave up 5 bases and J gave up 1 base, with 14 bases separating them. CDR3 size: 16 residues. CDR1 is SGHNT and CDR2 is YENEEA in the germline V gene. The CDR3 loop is CASSRERTGNTGELFF. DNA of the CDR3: TGTGCCAGCAGCCGGGAGCGGACAGGGAACACCGGGGAGCTGTTTTTT.

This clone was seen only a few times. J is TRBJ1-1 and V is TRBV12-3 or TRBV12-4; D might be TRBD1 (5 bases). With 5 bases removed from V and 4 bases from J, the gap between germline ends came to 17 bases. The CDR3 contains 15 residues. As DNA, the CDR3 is TGTGCCAGCAGTCCGGGGGGGTGGTTGGGCACTGAAGCTTTCTTT. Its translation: CASSPGGWLGTEAFF.

The CDR3 protein is CASSQADRGAYGYTF. In DNA, the CDR3 is TGTGCCAGCAGCCAAGCGGACAGGGGTGCCTATGGCTACACCTTC. The rearrangement uses TRBV3-1 and TRBJ1-2; 9 bases line up with TRBD1. The germline gives CDR1 LGHDT, CDR2 YNNKEL (reference sequence). Losses at the gene ends were 1 base for V and 4 bases for J; bases not matched to a gene: 4. The CDR3 is 15 amino acids.

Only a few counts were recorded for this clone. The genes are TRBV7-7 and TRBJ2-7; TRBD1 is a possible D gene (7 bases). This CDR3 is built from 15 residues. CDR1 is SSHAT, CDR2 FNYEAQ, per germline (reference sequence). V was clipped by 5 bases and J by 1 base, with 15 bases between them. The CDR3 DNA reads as TGTGCCAGCAGCCCCGGGCAGGGGGGATCCTACGAGCAGTACTTC. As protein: CASSPGQGGSYEQYF. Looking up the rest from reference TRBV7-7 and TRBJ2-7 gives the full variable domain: GAGVSQSPRYKVTKRGQDVTLRCDPISSHATLYWYQQALGQGPEFLTYFNYEAQPDKSGLPSDRFSAERPEGSISTLTIQRTEQRDSAMYRCASSPGQGGSYEQYFGPGTRLTVT.

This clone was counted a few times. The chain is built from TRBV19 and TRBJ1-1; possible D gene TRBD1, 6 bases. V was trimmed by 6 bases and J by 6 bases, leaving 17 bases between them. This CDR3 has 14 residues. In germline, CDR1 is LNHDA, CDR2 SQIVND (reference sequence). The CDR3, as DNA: TGTGCCAGTAGCCTAAAGGGGGACACTTCTGAAGCTTTCTTT. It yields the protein CASSLKGDTSEAFF.

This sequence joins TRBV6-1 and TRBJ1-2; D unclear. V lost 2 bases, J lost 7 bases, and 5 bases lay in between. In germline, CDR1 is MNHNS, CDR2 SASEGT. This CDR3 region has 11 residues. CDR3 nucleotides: TGTGCCAGCAGTGAAATCGCTGGCTACACCTTC. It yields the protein CASSEIAGYTF.

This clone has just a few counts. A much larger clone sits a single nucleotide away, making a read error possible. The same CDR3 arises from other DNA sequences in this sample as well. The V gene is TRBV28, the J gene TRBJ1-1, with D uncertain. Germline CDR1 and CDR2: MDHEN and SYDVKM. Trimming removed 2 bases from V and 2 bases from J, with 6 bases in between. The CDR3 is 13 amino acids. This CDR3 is CASSLQVNTEAFF. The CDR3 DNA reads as TGTGCCAGCAGTTTACAGGTAAACACTGAAGCTTTCTTT.

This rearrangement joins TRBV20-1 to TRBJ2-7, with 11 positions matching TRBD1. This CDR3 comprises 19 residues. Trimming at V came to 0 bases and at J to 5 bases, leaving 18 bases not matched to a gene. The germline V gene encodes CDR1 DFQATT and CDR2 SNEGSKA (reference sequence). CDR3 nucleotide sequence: TGCAGTGCTAGAGAAAGGGCCGGGACAGGGGGTTCATTGATCCACGAGCAGTACTTC. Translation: CSARERAGTGGSLIHEQYF.

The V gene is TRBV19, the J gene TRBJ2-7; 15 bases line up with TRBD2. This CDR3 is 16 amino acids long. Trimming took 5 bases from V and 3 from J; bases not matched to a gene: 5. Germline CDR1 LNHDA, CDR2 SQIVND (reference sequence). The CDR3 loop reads CASSPGGLAGGYEQYF. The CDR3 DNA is TGTGCCAGTAGTCCCGGGGGACTAGCGGGAGGCTACGAGCAGTACTTC.

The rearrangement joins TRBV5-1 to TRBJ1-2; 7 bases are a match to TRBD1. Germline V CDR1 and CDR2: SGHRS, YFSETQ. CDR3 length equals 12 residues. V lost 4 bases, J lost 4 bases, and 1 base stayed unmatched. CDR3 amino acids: CASSGDSYGYTF. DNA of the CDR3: TGCGCCAGCAGCGGGGACAGCTATGGCTACACCTTC.

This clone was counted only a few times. CDR3 in amino acids: CASSAPGQGYEQYF. The CDR3 bases are TGTGCCAGTAGTGCACCGGGACAGGGGTACGAGCAGTACTTC. The chain uses TRBV19 and TRBJ2-7; 10 bases map to TRBD1. Losses at the gene ends were 5 bases for V and 4 bases for J; bases not matched to a gene: 5. The CDR3 is 14 amino acids. Germline V gene data show CDR1 as LNHDA and CDR2 as SQIVND (reference sequence).

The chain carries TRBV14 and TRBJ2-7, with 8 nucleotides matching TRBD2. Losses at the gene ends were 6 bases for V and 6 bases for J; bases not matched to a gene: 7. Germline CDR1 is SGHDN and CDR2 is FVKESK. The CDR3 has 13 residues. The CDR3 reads CASSLAGGVEQYF. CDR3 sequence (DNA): TGTGCCAGCAGTCTTGCGGGGGGCGTCGAGCAGTACTTC.

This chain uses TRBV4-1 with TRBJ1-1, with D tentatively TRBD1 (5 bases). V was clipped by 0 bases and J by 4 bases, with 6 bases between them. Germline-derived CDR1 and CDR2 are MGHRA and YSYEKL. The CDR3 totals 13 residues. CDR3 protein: CASSQEGTTEAFF. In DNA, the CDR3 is TGCGCCAGCAGCCAAGAGGGGACCACTGAAGCTTTCTTT.

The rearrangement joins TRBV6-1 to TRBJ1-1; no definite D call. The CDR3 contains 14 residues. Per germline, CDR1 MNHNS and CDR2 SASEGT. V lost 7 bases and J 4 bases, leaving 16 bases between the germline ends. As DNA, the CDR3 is TGTGCCAGCACCCTCCCTGGCTCCTCCACTGAAGCTTTCTTT. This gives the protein CASTLPGSSTEAFF.

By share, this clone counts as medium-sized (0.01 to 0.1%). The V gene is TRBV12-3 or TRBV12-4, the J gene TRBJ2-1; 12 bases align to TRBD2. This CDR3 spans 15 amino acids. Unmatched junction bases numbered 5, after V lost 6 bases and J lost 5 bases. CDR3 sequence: CASRLTSGSHNEQFF. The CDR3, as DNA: TGTGCCAGCAGACTGACTAGCGGGAGCCACAATGAGCAGTTCTTC.

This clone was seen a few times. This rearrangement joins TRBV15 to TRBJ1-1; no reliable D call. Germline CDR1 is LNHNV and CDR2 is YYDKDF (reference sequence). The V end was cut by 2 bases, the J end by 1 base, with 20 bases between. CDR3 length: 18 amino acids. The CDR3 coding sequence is TGTGCCACCAGCAGAACTAATGTGGGAGGAAAGTCGAACACTGAAGCTTTCTTT. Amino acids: CATSRTNVGGKSNTEAFF.

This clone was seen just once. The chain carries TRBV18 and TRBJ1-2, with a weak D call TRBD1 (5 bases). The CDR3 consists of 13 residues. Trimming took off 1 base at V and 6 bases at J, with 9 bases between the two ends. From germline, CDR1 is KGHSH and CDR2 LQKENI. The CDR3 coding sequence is TGTGCCAGCTCACCACGGGGGTCGGATGGCTACACCTTC. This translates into CASSPRGSDGYTF.

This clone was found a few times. Here the CDR3 DNA reads TGCAGTGCTGAGTATAGCAATGAGCAGTTCTTC. Its translation is CSAEYSNEQFF. The J gene is TRBJ2-1, the V gene TRBV20-1; D remains unclear. The CDR3 extends over 11 amino acids. CDR1 is DFQATT, CDR2 SNEGSKA, per germline (reference sequence). Trimming took off 5 bases at V and 6 bases at J, with 8 bases between the two ends.

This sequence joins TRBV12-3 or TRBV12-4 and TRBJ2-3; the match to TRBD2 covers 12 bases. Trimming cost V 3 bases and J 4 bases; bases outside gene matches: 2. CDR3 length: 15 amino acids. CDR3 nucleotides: TGTGCCAGCAGTTTCCTAGCGGGGGGGCCAGATACGCAGTATTTT. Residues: CASSFLAGGPDTQYF.

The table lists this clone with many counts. The CDR3 DNA sequence: TGTGCCAGCAGTTGGACTAGCGGGGGATACAATGAGCAGTTCTTC. Protein sequence: CASSWTSGGYNEQFF. This chain joins TRBV11-1 and TRBJ2-1; 13 bases line up with TRBD2. There are 15 residues in the CDR3. Trimming removed 6 bases from V and 4 bases from J; junction bases left unmatched: 3. Germline values: CDR1 SGHAT, CDR2 FQDESV (reference sequence).